The present T cell receptor (beta chain) was sequenced within a study of identical twins. Germline CDR1 SGDLS, CDR2 YYNGEE. This CDR3 comprises 15 residues. The V and J ends lost 4 bases and 4 bases, in that order; junction bases with no gene match: 9. After template switching added a universal primer site, the resulting cDNA carried unique molecular identifiers. Each CDR3 protein is one row after TCRdb ran MiXCR on the 5' RACE reads. This sample has around 240,000 distinct CDR3 sequences, with 5.5% to 8% found just once. This clonotype was recorded a few times. Its cognate antigen is unknown. Study-wide results and limits: For zero-insertion analyses, partial confounding could come from invariant MAIT and iNKT cells.

This sample also belongs to another study, concerning yellow fever vaccine responses in identical twins. That study adds: Twins' vaccine T cell responses were reported to seem partly convergent and partly personalized.

The gene calls are TRBV9 and TRBJ2-7; 9 bases map to TRBD1. The receptor was derived from a woman aged 18-29 years in good health. The sequenced sample consisted of memory (CD45RO+) T cells sorted from blood. The CDR3 sequence is CASSPGTGRLYEQYF. CDR3 DNA sequence: TGTGCCAGCAGCCCCGGGACAGGGAGATTGTACGAGCAGTACTTC.